This T cell receptor beta chain was recovered during a study of molecular identifiers for immune sequencing clone quantification. This clonotype was recorded at least ten times. TCRdb analysed the PCR reads with MiXCR anew, one entry per CDR3 protein. This sample carries hundreds of thousands of distinct CDR3 sequences, about 20% of them seen once, and the ten largest clones take under 0.95%. The CDR3 extends over 14 amino acids. J gave up 3 bases and V 2 bases, and 4 bases lay outside the gene matches. Germline assignment: CDR1 SGHDT and CDR2 YYEEEE. The TCR sequence derives from a human donor in good health. Some libraries in this study had Jurkat cell RNA spiked in. Sample: naive CD8+ T cells from blood, with Jurkat cell RNA spiked in. Subset defined: FACS-sorted CD8+CD4-CCR7+CD45RA+ naive T cells. V gene TRBV5-6 combines with J gene TRBJ1-1; 7 positions agree with TRBD1. CDR3 DNA: TGTGCCAGCAGCTTACAGGGGCCTGACACTGAAGCTTTCTTT. Translating it yields CASSLQGPDTEAFF. Supplemented by reference TRBV5-6 and TRBJ1-1, the full variable domain reads DAGVTQSPTHLIKTRGQQVTLRCSPKSGHDTVSWYQQALGQGPQFIFQYYEEEERQRGNFPDRFSGHQFPNYSSELNVNALLLGDSALYLCASSLQGPDTEAFFGQGTRLTVV.